This T cell receptor (beta chain) comes out of a study of vaccination and CD4 T cells after COVID-19. For the study at large: Convalescent patients gave post-COVID blood a median about 100 days post-diagnosis, range 35 to 161. Control cultures received a CEFX pool, an HIV-1 Nef pool, or no peptide.

A word on this clonotype: The antigen remains undetermined.

The CDR3 is 14 residues long. CDR1 is SEHNR, CDR2 FQNEAQ, per germline (reference sequence). V was shortened by 6 bases and J by 4 bases, with 16 bases between the two germline ends. Regarding treatment: roughly nine-day PBMC culture with coronavirus spike peptide pools or control peptides (ViraFEST assay). The Oncomine TCR Beta short-read assay was applied to DNA of cultured CD4+ T cells. MiXCR was run by TCRdb on the PCR reads, yielding one entry per CDR3 protein. The sample yields 16,000 or so distinct CDR3 sequences, around 52% seen once. V usage is TRBV7-9 and J usage is TRBJ2-7, with D possibly TRBD2 on 6 matching bases. Specimen: CD4+ T cells from blood, cultured in vitro, collected before SARS-CoV-2 vaccination. The TCR originated in a human donor who had recovered from COVID-19. DNA of the CDR3: TGTGCCAGCAGTGTCGTGGGGGGAGTATACGAGCAGTACTTC. Its translation is CASSVVGGVYEQYF. The full variable domain, in which reference TRBV7-9 and TRBJ2-7 provide the parts outside the CDR3, is DTGVSQNPRHKITKRGQNVTFRCDPISEHNRLYWYRQTLGQGPEFLTYFQNEAQLEKSRLLSDRFSAERPKGSFSTLEIQRTEQGDSAMYLCASSVVGGVYEQYFGPGTRLTVT.